This T cell receptor beta chain was sequenced in a study of Tregs in tolerant kidney transplant recipients. Study-level results: Few patients were studied, so findings need validation in larger groups.

With regard to this clone: No antigen is known for it.

The assay was immunoSEQ multiplex PCR, and TCRdb's table has in-frame clones only and misses some. Here the sample spans roughly 250,000 clones, about 80% being singletons. The CDR3 is 14 residues long. V was clipped by 0 bases and J by 9 bases, with 9 bases between them. CDR1 is MGHRA and CDR2 is YSYEKL in the germline V gene. Sequences were obtained from CD4+ T cells from blood. The rearrangement uses TRBV4-1 and TRBJ2-6; D uncertain. The clonotype was recovered from a human donor in good health. CDR3 sequence: CASSQEYNLNVLTF. As DNA, the CDR3 is TGCGCCAGCAGCCAAGAATACAACCTCAACGTCCTGACTTTC.